The source of this TCR beta chain is a study of cytomegalovirus exposure and HLA in healthy donors. Notes on this clone: The junction and the germline gene differ at one end; a read error may be behind it. Distinct nucleotide sequences in the sample also encode this CDR3.

The CDR3 covers 16 residues. The germline V gene encodes CDR1 SGHRS and CDR2 YFSETQ. The PCR employed 60 Vbeta primers together with 13 Jbeta primers. Libraries were prepared by immunoSEQ multiplex PCR; TCRdb keeps only in-frame clonotypes and omits some of them. In the table there are around 140,000 clones, around 79% of which are singletons. The sample taken for sequencing was PBMCs. The rearrangement links TRBV5-1 to TRBJ2-7, with TRBD2 matching 10 bases. The sequence derives from a woman in her thirties or forties in good health and CMV-seronegative. The CDR3 is CASSLDSGGSIYEQYF. The CDR3 region has the DNA TGCGCCAGCAGCTTGGATAGCGGGGGGTCCATCTACGAGCAGTACTTT.